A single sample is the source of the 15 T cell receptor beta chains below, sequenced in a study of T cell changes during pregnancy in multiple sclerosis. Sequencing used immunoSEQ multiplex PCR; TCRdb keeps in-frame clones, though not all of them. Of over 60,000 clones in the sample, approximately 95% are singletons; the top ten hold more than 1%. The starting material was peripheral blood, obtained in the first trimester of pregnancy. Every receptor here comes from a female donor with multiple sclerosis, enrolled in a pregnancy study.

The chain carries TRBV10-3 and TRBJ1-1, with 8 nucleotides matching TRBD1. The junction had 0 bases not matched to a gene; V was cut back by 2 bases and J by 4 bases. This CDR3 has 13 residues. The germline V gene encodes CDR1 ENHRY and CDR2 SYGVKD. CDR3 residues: CAISETGGTEAFF. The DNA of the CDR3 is TGTGCCATCAGTGAGACAGGGGGCACTGAAGCTTTCTTT.

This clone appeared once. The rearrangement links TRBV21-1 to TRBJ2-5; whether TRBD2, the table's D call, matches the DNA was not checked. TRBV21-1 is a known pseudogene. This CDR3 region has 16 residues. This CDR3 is CASSNGAGGPVETQYF. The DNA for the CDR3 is TGTGCCAGCAGCAACGGAGCGGGGGGGCCGGTAGAGACCCAGTACTTC.

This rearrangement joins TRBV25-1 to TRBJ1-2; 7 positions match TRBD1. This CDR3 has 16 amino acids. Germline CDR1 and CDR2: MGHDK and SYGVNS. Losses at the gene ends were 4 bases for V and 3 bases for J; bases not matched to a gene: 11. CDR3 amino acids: CASSGLGLDRYYGYTF. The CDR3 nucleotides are TGTGCCAGCAGTGGCCTTGGTTTGGACAGGTACTATGGCTACACCTTC.

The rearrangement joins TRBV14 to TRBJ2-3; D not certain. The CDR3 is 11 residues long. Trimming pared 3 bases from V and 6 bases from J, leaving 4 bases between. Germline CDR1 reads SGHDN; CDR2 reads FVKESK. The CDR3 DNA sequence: TGTGCCAGCAGCCACCGGGATACGCAGTATTTT. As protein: CASSHRDTQYF.

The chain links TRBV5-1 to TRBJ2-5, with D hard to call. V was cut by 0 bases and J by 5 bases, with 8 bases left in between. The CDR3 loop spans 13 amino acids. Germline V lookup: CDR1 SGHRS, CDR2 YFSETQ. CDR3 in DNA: TGCGCCAGCAGCTTGGCCCTCCGGGAGACCCAGTACTTC. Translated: CASSLALRETQYF.

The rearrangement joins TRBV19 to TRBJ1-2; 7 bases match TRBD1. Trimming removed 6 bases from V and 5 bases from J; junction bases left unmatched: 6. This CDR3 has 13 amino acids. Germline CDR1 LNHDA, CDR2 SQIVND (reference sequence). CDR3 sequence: CASSDSGGYGYTF. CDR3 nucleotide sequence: TGTGCCAGTAGCGACTCAGGGGGGTATGGCTACACCTTC.

The CDR3 DNA is TGTGCCAGCAGTCGAACCTTGGGACTAGCGGCCTACGAGCAGTACTTC. Amino acids: CASSRTLGLAAYEQYF. V gene TRBV28 combines with J gene TRBJ2-7, with 11 bases matching TRBD2. Losses at the gene ends were 5 bases for V and 2 bases for J; bases not matched to a gene: 8. This CDR3 region has 16 residues. Germline-derived CDR1 and CDR2 are MDHEN and SYDVKM.

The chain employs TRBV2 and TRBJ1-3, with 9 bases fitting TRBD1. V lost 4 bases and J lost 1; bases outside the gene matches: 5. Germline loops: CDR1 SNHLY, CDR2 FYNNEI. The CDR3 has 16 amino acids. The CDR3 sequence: CASSVGQGRSGNTIYF. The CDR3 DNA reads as TGTGCCAGCAGTGTGGGACAGGGAAGGTCTGGAAACACCATATATTTT.

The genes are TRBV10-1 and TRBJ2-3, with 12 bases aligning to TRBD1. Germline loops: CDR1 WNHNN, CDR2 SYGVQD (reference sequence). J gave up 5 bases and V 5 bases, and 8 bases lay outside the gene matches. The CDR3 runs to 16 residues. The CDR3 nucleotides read TGCGCCAGCAGTAACTTCCGGGACAGGGGGCGAGATACGCAGTATTTT. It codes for CASSNFRDRGRDTQYF.

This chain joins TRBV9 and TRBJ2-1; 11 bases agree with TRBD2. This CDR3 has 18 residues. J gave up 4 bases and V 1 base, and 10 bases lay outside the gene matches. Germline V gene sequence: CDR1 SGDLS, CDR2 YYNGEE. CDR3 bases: TGTGCCAGCAGCGTAAGACTAGCGGGGACCCACAGTTACAATGAGCAGTTCTTC. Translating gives CASSVRLAGTHSYNEQFF.

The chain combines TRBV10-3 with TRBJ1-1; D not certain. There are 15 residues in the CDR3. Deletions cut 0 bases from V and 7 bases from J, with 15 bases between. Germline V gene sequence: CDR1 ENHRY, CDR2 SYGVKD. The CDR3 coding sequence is TGTGCCATCAGTGAGTCGAAAGGCGGCCTCCTTGAAGCTTTCTTT. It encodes CAISESKGGLLEAFF.

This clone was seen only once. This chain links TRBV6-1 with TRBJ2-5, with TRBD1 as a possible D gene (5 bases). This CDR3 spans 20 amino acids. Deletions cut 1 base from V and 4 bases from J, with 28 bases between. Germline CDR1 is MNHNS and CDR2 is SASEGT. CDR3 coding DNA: TGTGCCAGCAGTGAAGTTCCGAAAACCCGACAGATAAACGTTAGAGAGACCCAGTACTTC. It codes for CASSEVPKTRQINVRETQYF.

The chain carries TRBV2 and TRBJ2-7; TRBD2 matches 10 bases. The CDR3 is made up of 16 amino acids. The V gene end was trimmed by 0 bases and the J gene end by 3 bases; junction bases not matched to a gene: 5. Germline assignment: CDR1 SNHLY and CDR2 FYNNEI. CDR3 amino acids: CASSEAPRTSGYEQYF. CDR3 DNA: TGTGCCAGCAGTGAAGCGCCTAGGACTAGCGGCTACGAGCAGTACTTC.

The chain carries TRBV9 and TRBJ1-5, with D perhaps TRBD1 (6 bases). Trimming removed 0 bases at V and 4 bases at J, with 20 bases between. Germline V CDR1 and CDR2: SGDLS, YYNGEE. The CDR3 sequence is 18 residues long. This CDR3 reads CASSVAHFSHDRNQPQHF. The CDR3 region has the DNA TGTGCCAGCAGCGTAGCTCATTTCTCCCACGACAGGAATCAGCCCCAGCATTTT.

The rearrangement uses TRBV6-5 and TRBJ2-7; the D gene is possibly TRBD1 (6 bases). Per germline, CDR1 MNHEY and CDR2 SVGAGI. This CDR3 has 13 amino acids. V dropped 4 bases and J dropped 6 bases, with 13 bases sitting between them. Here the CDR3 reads CASSSLTGSEQYF. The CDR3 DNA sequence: TGTGCCAGCAGTTCACTTACAGGGAGCGAGCAGTACTTC.